This T cell receptor (beta chain) was obtained from a study of T cells in Graves' hyperthyroidism and ophthalmopathy. The CDR3 sequence is 15 residues long. Trimming at V came to 5 bases and at J to 7 bases, leaving 7 bases not matched to a gene. Germline V gene sequence: CDR1 MDHEN, CDR2 SYDVKM. Study findings and constraints: Appearing also in blood were most of the thyroid clonotypes expanded above 0.001.

TCR beta CDR3 regions were amplified from RNA transcripts. The TCR CDR3 was amplified in a first-round RT-PCR using the HTBI primer set. TCRdb independently ran MiXCR on the multiplex PCR reads; one entry per CDR3 protein. The table shows 300,000 to 450,000 distinct CDR3 sequences, with under 15% occurring only once. This clonotype was observed at least ten times. Its antigen is still unknown. The study defined stable Graves' hyperthyroidism as no ophthalmopathy progression within 18 months. The chain has TRBV28 and TRBJ1-6, with 8 positions matching TRBD1. This receptor was taken from a woman under 30 with Graves' hyperthyroidism. Material: blood. The CDR3 DNA sequence: TGTGCCAGCAGTCCTATGTGGGACAGGAATTCACCCCTCCACTTT. Residues: CASSPMWDRNSPLHF. The full variable domain, its missing parts supplied by reference TRBV28 and TRBJ1-6, is DVKVTQSSRYLVKRTGEKVFLECVQDMDHENMFWYRQDPGLGLRLIYFSYDVKMKEKGDIPEGYSVSREKKERFSLILESASTNQTSMYLCASSPMWDRNSPLHFGNGTRLTVT.